A single sample gave rise to the 14 T cell receptor beta chains below, sequenced in a study of blood T cell repertoires in COVID-19. Sequencing was performed with immunoSEQ multiplex PCR; in TCRdb, only in-frame clones are kept and a portion is missing. The data show over 350,000 clones, with 70% to 90% seen just once and about 1.5% held by the top ten. Sequenced material: peripheral blood. The receptor set was obtained from a woman under 40 with active or convalescent COVID-19.

In its sample, this clone was seen once. The chain uses TRBV5-1 and TRBJ2-1; 10 positions agree with TRBD2. The CDR3 is made up of 15 amino acids. Germline-derived CDR1 and CDR2 are SGHRS and YFSETQ. Losses at the gene ends were 4 bases for V and 6 bases for J; bases not matched to a gene: 7. Here the CDR3 DNA reads TGCGCCAGCAGCCCGCCGTTAGCGGGAGGCAATGAGCAGTTCTTC. Translating gives CASSPPLAGGNEQFF.

This clone was detected only once. Different DNA sequences within this sample yield the same CDR3. The CDR3 sequence: CASSPLGDQPQHF. The CDR3 DNA sequence: TGTGCCAGCTCACCCTTAGGGGATCAGCCCCAGCATTTT. V is TRBV18 and J is TRBJ1-5, with D possibly matching TRBD1 (5 bases). Germline V lookup: CDR1 KGHSH, CDR2 LQKENI. The CDR3 has 13 residues. Trimming shortened V by 3 bases and J by 5 bases, and 8 bases separated the two germline ends.

In this sample, this clone turned up once. The chain carries TRBV6-5 and TRBJ2-3; 10 bases line up with TRBD1. The CDR3 contains 15 residues. The V and J ends lost 2 bases and 5 bases, in that order; junction bases with no gene match: 4. Germline-derived CDR1 and CDR2 are MNHEY and SVGAGI. As DNA, the CDR3 is TGTGCCAGCAGTTACCGGACAGGGGGGAGAGATACGCAGTATTTT. This codes for CASSYRTGGRDTQYF.

This sequence joins TRBV5-1 and TRBJ2-3; TRBD1 agrees at 7 bases. The CDR3 is made up of 16 amino acids. With V trimmed by 4 bases and J by 5 bases, 13 bases remained unmatched. Germline CDR1 and CDR2: SGHRS and YFSETQ. The CDR3 region is CASSGTEGWYGDTQYF. CDR3 nucleotide sequence: TGCGCCAGCAGCGGGACAGAGGGTTGGTATGGAGATACGCAGTATTTT.

The rearrangement joins TRBV5-1 to TRBJ2-2; D possibly corresponds to TRBD1 (6 bases). The germline CDR1 and CDR2 sequences are SGHRS and YFSETQ. The V and J ends lost 4 bases and 0 bases respectively, with 13 bases between them. The CDR3 totals 16 residues. The CDR3 loop is CASSHMTGANTGELFF. DNA for the CDR3: TGCGCCAGCAGCCATATGACAGGCGCGAACACCGGGGAGCTGTTTTTT. Full variable domain (remainder filled in from reference TRBV5-1 and TRBJ2-2): KAGVTQTPRYLIKTRGQQVTLSCSPISGHRSVSWYQQTPGQGLQFLFEYFSETQRNKGNFPGRFSGRQFSNSRSEMNVSTLELGDSALYLCASSHMTGANTGELFFGEGSRLTVL.

The V call is TRBV27, the J call TRBJ2-2, with 13 bases aligning to TRBD2. CDR1 MNHEY and CDR2 SMNVEV come from the germline V gene (reference sequence). This CDR3 spans 15 amino acids. V lost 6 bases and J lost 7; bases outside the gene matches: 5. As DNA, the CDR3 is TGTGCCAGCAGACTAGCGGGAGGGCCGATCGGGGAGCTGTTTTTT. Protein sequence: CASRLAGGPIGELFF.

This chain links TRBV11-2 with TRBJ2-1, with 12 positions matching TRBD2. The CDR3 spans 15 residues. With 4 bases clipped from V and 6 bases from J, the junction kept 4 bases outside the gene matches. CDR1 is SGHAT and CDR2 is FQNNGV in the germline V gene. CDR3 nucleotides: TGTGCCAGCAGCTCCGGACTAGCGGGGTCCAATGAGCAGTTCTTC. Encoded protein: CASSSGLAGSNEQFF.

This clone was observed once. The chain recombines TRBV9 with TRBJ2-7; TRBD2 is a possible D gene (7 bases). The CDR3 length is 15 residues. V was clipped by 0 bases and J by 5 bases, with 15 bases between them. The V gene's germline CDR1 is SGDLS and CDR2 YYNGEE. CDR3 residues: CASSVEGGALDEQYF. DNA of the CDR3: TGTGCCAGCAGCGTAGAGGGGGGGGCTCTCGACGAGCAGTACTTC.

The chain links TRBV19 to TRBJ2-4, with D perhaps matching TRBD1 (6 bases). The CDR3 is 15 amino acids. V was clipped by 6 bases and J by 5 bases, with 17 bases between them. CDR1 LNHDA and CDR2 SQIVND come from the germline V gene (reference sequence). The CDR3, as DNA: TGTGCCAGTAGCCCTTCACAGGGTAAAGAAAACATTCAGTACTTC. This translates into CASSPSQGKENIQYF.

The rearrangement joins TRBV5-1 to TRBJ2-3; the match to TRBD1 covers 7 bases. The CDR3 length is 14 residues. V gave up 5 bases and J gave up 4 bases; unmatched junction bases: 7. In germline, CDR1 is SGHRS, CDR2 YFSETQ. CDR3 amino acids: CASSQSTGADTQYF. The CDR3 bases are TGCGCCAGCAGTCAATCAACAGGGGCAGATACGCAGTATTTT.

The chain carries TRBV27 and TRBJ2-6, with a tentative D call TRBD1 (5 bases). Germline lookup yields CDR1 MNHEY and CDR2 SMNVEV (reference sequence). CDR3 length equals 16 residues. Deletions cut 1 base from V and 4 bases from J, with 11 bases between. The CDR3 here is CASSLYGASGANVLTF. As DNA, the CDR3 is TGTGCCAGCAGTTTATATGGGGCGAGCGGGGCCAACGTCCTGACTTTC.

The CDR3 sequence: CASSAGGVTNEKLFF. The CDR3 DNA reads as TGTGCCAGCAGCGCGGGAGGGGTGACTAATGAAAAACTGTTTTTT. The rearrangement links TRBV6-5 to TRBJ1-4, with D possibly matching TRBD1 (5 bases). V was trimmed by 6 bases and J by 2 bases, leaving 13 bases between them. The CDR3 is 15 residues long. From germline, CDR1 is MNHEY and CDR2 SVGAGI.

The J gene is TRBJ2-5, the V gene TRBV6-1; D possibly corresponds to TRBD2 (5 bases). Germline V gene lookup returns CDR1 MNHNS and CDR2 SASEGT. The CDR3 is 15 residues long. V was clipped by 3 bases and J by 5 bases, with 16 bases between them. The CDR3 loop reads CASSDSILRVETQYF. The CDR3 coding sequence is TGTGCCAGCAGTGACAGTATCTTGAGGGTGGAGACCCAGTACTTC.

The chain recombines TRBV5-6 with TRBJ2-7; D perhaps matches TRBD1 (5 bases). Trimming shortened V by 3 bases and J by 4 bases, and 20 bases separated the two germline ends. This CDR3 is built from 16 residues. Germline V gene lookup returns CDR1 SGHDT and CDR2 YYEEEE. The CDR3 reads CASSSPTGYFEYEQYF. Written as DNA, the CDR3 is TGTGCCAGCAGCTCTCCTACAGGTTATTTCGAGTACGAGCAGTACTTC.